The sequence of this T cell receptor beta chain was determined in a study of blood T cell repertoires in COVID-19. Study-wide context: Italy, Spain and the United States were the sources of the convalescent and acute COVID-19 samples. T cells, B-cell-depleted T cells, or PBMCs supplied cDNA or gDNA.

Sequenced by immunoSEQ multiplex PCR; TCRdb stores in-frame clones only, minus some. Here the sample spans 130,000 to 150,000 clones, approximately 86% being singletons. Germline CDR1 is SGHTA and CDR2 is FQGTGA. V shed 2 bases and J shed 0 bases, with 11 bases lying between them. There are 17 residues in the CDR3. This chain connects TRBV7-3 to TRBJ2-6; a possible D gene is TRBD2 (6 bases). The sequenced sample consisted of peripheral blood. The TCR sequence derives from a man aged 65-85 years with acute or convalescent COVID-19. CDR3 sequence reads: CASSLGGFGSGANVLTF. CDR3 nucleotides: TGTGCCAGCAGCTTAGGGGGGTTTGGCTCTGGGGCCAACGTCCTGACTTTC.